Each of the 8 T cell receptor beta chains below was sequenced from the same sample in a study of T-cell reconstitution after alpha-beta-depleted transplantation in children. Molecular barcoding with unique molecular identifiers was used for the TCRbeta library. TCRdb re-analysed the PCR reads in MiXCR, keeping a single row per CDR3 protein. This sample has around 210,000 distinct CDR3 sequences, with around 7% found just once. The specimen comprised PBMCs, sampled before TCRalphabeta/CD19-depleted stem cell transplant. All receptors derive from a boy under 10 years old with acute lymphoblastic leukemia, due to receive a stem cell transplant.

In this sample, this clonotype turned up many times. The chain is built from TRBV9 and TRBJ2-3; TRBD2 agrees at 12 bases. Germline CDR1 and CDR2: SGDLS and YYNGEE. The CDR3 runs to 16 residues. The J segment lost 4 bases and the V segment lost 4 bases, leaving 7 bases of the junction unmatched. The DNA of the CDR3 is TGTGCCAGCAGCTCAAGACTAGCGGGAGTCTCAGATACGCAGTATTTT. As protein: CASSSRLAGVSDTQYF.

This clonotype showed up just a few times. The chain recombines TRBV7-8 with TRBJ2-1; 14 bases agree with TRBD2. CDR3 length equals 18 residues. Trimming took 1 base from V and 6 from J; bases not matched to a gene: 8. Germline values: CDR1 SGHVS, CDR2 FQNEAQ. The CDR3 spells CASSLVTSGGALPNEQFF. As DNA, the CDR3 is TGTGCCAGCAGCTTAGTGACTAGCGGGGGGGCCCTGCCCAATGAGCAGTTCTTC.

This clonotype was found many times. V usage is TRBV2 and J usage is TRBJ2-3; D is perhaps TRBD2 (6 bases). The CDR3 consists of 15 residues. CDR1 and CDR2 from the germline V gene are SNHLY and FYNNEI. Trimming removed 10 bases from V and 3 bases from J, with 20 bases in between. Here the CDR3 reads CATRVRREGTDTQYF. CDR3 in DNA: TGTGCCACCCGGGTGCGGAGGGAAGGGACAGATACGCAGTATTTT.

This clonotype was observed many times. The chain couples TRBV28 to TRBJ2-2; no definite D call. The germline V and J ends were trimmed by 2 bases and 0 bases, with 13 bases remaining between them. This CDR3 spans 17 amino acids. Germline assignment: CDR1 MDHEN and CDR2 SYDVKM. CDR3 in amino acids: CASSLSKGLPNTGELFF. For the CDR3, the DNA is TGTGCCAGCAGTTTAAGCAAGGGTTTGCCGAACACCGGGGAGCTGTTTTTT. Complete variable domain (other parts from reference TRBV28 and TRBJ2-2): DVKVTQSSRYLVKRTGEKVFLECVQDMDHENMFWYRQDPGLGLRLIYFSYDVKMKEKGDIPEGYSVSREKKERFSLILESASTNQTSMYLCASSLSKGLPNTGELFFGEGSRLTVL.

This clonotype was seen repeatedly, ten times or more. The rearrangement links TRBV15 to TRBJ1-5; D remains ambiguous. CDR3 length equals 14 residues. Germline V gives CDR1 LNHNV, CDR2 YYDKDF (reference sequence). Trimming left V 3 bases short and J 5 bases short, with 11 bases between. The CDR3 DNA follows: TGTGCCACCAGCAGCCTTTTCAAAGATCAGCCCCAGCATTTT. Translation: CATSSLFKDQPQHF. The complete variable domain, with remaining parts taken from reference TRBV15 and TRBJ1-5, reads DAMVIQNPRYQVTQFGKPVTLSCSQTLNHNVMYWYQQKSSQAPKLLFHYYDKDFNNEADTPDNFQSRRPNTSFCFLDIRSPGLGDTAMYLCATSSLFKDQPQHFGDGTRLSIL.

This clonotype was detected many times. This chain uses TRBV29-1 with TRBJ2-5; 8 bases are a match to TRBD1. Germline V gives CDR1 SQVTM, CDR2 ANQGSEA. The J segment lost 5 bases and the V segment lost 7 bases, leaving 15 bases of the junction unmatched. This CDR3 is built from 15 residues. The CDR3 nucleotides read TGCAGCGCACACCACCCGACAGGGGCTCGGGAGACCCAGTACTTC. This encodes CSAHHPTGARETQYF.

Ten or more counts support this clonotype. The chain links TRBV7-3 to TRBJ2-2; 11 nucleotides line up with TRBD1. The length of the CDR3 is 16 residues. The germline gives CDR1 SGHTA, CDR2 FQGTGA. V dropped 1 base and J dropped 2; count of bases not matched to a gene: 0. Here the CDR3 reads CASSLRTGGNTGELFF. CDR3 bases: TGTGCCAGCAGCTTAAGGACAGGGGGCAACACCGGGGAGCTGTTTTTT.

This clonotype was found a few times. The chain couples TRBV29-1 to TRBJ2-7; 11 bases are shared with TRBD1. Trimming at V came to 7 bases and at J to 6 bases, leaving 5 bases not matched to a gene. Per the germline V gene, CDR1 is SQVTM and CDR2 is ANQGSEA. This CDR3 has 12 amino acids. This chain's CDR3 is CSAGTGGFEQYF. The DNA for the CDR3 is TGCAGCGCTGGGACAGGGGGTTTCGAGCAGTACTTC.